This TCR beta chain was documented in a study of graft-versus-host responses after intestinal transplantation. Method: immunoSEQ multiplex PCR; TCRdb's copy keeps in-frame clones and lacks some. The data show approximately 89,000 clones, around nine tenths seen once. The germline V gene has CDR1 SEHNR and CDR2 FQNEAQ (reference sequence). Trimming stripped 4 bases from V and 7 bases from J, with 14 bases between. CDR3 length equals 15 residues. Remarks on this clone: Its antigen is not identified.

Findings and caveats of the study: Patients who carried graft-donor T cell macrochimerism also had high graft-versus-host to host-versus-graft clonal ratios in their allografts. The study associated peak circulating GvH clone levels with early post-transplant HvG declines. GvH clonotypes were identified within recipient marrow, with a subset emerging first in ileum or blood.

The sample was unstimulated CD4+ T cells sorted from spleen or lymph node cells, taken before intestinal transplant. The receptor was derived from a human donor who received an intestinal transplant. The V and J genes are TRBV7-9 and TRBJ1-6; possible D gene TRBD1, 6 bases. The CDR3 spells CASSSNRDRNSPLHF. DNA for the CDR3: TGTGCCAGCAGCTCTAACAGGGATCGCAATTCACCCCTCCACTTT.